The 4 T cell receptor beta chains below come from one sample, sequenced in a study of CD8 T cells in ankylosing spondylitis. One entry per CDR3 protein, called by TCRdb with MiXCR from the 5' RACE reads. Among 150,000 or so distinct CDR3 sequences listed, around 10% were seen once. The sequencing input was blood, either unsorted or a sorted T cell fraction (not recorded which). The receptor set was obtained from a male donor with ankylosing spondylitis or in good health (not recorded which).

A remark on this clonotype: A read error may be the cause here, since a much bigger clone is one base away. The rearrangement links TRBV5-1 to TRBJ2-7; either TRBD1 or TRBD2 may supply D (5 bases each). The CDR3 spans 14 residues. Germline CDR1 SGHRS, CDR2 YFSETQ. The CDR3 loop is CVSSFSGTTYEQYF. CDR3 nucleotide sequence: TGCGTCAGCAGCTTCTCCGGGACCACCTACGAGCAGTACTTC.

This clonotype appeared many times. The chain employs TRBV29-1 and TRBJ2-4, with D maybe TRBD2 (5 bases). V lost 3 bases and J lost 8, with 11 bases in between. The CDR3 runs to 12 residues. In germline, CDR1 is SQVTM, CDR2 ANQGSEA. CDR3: CSVEDSGDIQYF. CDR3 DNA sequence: TGCAGCGTTGAGGACTCCGGGGACATTCAGTACTTC.

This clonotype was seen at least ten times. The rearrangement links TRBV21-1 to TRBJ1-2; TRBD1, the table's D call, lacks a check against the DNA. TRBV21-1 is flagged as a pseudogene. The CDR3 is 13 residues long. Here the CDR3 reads CASREGVDYGYTF. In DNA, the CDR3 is TGTGCCAGCAGGGAGGGGGTTGACTATGGCTACACCTTC.

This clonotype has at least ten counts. For the CDR3, the DNA is TGTGCCAGCAGTTCTCAGGGACCCACAGTGGGGACCCAGTACTTC. Its protein is CASSSQGPTVGTQYF. The V gene is TRBV28, the J gene TRBJ2-5; possibly TRBD1 or TRBD2 for D (5 bases each). From germline, CDR1 is MDHEN and CDR2 SYDVKM. V shed 4 bases and J shed 7 bases, with 19 bases lying between them. The CDR3 loop spans 15 amino acids.